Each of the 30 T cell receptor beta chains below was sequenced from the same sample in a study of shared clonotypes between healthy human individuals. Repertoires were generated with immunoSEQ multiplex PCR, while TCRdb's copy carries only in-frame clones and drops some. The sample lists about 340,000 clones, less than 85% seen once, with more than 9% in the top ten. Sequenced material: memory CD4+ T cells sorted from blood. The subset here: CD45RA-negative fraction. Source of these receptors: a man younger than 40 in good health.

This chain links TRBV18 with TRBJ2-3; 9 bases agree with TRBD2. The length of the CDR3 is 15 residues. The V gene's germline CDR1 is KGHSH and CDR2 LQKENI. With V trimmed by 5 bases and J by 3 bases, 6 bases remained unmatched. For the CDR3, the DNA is TGTGCCAGCTCATCATTAGCGGGGGAAACAGATACGCAGTATTTT. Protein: CASSSLAGETDTQYF. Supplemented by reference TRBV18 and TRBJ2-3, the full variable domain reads NAGVMQNPRHLVRRRGQEARLRCSPMKGHSHVYWYRQLPEEGLKFMVYLQKENIIDESGMPKERFSAEFPKEGPSILRIQQVVRGDSAAYFCASSSLAGETDTQYFGPGTRLTVL.

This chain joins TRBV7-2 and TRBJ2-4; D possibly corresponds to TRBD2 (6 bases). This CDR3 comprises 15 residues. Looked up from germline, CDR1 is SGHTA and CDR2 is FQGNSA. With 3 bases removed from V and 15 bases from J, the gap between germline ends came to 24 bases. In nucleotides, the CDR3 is TGTGCCAGCAGCTTTTATGGGCGGGAATTCGGGTCCGGGTACTTC. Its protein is CASSFYGREFGSGYF.

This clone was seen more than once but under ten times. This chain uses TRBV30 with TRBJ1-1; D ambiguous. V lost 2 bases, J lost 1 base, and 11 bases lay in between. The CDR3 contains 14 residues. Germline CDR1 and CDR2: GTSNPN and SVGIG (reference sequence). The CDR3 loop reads CAWSLYSGNTEAFF. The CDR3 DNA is TGTGCCTGGAGTCTATACTCGGGGAACACTGAAGCTTTCTTT.

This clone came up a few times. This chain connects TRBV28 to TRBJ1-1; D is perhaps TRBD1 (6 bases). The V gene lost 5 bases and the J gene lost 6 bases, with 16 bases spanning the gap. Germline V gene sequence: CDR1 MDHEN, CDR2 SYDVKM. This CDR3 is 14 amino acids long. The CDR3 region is CASSRGGLSAEAFF. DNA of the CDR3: TGTGCCAGCAGTCGCGGGGGGCTATCGGCTGAAGCTTTCTTT.

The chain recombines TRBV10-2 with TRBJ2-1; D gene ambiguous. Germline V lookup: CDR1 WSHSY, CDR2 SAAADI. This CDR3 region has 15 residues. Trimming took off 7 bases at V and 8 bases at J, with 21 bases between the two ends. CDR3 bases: TGCGCCAGCAAGGCGGCTATTGGGTCGGGCGATGAGCAGTTCTTC. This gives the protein CASKAAIGSGDEQFF.

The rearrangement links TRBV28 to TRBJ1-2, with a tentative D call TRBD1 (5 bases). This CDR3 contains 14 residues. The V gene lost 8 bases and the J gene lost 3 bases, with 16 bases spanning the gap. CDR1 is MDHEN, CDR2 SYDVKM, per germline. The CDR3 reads CASYGVRDYYGYTF. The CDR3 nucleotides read TGTGCCAGCTATGGAGTGAGGGACTACTATGGCTACACCTTC.

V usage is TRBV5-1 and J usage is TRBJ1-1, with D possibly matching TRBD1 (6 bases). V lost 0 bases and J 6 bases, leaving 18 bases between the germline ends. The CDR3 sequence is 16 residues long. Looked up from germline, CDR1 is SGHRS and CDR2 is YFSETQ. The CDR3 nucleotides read TGCGCCAGCAGCTTGGGCCCCTTGGGACATAGTGCTGAAGCTTTCTTT. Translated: CASSLGPLGHSAEAFF.

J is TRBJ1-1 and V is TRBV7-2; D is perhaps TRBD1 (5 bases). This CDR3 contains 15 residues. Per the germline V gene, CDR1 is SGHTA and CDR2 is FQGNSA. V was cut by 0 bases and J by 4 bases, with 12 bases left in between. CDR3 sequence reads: CASSLADEGSTEAFF. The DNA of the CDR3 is TGTGCCAGCAGCTTAGCCGACGAGGGGAGCACTGAAGCTTTCTTT.

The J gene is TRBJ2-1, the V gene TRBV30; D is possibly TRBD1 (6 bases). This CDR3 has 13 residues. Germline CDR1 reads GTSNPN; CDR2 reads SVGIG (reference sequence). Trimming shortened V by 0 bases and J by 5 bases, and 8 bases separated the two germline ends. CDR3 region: CAWSVGHNNEQFF. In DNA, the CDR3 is TGTGCCTGGAGTGTGGGACATAACAATGAGCAGTTCTTC.

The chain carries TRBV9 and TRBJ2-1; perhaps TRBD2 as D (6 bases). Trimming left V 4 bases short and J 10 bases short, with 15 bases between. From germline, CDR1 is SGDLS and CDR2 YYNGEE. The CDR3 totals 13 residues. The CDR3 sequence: CASSLGPSGEQFF. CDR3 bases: TGTGCCAGCAGCTTAGGTCCCAGCGGGGAGCAGTTCTTC.

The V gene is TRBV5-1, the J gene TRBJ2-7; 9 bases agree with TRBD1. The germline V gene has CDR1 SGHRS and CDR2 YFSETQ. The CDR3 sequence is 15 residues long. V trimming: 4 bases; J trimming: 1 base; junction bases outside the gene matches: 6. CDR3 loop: CASSQRQGVSYEQYF. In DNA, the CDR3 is TGCGCCAGCAGCCAACGACAGGGGGTTTCCTACGAGCAGTACTTC. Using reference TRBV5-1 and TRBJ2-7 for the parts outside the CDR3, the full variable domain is KAGVTQTPRYLIKTRGQQVTLSCSPISGHRSVSWYQQTPGQGLQFLFEYFSETQRNKGNFPGRFSGRQFSNSRSEMNVSTLELGDSALYLCASSQRQGVSYEQYFGPGTRLTVT.

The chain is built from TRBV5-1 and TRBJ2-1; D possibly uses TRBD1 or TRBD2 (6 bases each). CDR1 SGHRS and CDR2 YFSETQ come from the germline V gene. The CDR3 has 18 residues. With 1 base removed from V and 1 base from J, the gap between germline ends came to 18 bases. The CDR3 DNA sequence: TGCGCCAGCAGCTTGAGGGGGGCGACAGCCCGTTCCTACAATGAGCAGTTCTTC. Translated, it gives CASSLRGATARSYNEQFF.

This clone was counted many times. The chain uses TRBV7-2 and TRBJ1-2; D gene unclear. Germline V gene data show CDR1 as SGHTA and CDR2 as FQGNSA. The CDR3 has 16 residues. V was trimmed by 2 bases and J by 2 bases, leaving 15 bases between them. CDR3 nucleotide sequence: TGTGCCAGCAGCTTATGGTCGGGGAGGACGAACTATGGCTACACCTTC. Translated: CASSLWSGRTNYGYTF.

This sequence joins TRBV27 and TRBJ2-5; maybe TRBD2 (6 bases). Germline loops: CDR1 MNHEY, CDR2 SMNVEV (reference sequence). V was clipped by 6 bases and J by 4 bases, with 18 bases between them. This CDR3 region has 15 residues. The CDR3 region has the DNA TGTGCCAGCAGCCCTACGGGGCGGGGAGTAGAGACCCAGTACTTC. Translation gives CASSPTGRGVETQYF.

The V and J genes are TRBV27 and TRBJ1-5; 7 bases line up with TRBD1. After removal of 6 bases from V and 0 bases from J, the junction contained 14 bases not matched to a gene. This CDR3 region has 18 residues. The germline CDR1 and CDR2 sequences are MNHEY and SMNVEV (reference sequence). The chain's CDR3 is CASRRQGDHLYSNQPQHF. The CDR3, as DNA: TGTGCCAGCAGGCGCCAGGGGGATCACCTTTATAGCAATCAGCCCCAGCATTTT.

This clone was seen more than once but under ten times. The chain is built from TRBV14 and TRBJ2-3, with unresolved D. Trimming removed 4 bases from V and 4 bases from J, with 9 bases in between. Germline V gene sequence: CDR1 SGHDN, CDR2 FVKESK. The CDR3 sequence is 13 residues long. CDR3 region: CASSLRGADTQYF. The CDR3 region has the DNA TGTGCCAGCAGCCTCCGTGGGGCAGATACGCAGTATTTT.

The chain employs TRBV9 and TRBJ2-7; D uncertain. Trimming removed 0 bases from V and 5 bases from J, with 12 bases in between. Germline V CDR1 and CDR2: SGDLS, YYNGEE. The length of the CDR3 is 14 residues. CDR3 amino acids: CASSVGHGKDEQYF. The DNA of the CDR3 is TGTGCCAGCAGCGTAGGCCACGGAAAGGACGAGCAGTACTTC. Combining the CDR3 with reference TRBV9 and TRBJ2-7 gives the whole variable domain DSGVTQTPKHLITATGQRVTLRCSPRSGDLSVYWYQQSLDQGLQFLIQYYNGEERAKGNILERFSAQQFPDLHSELNLSSLELGDSALYFCASSVGHGKDEQYFGPGTRLTVT.

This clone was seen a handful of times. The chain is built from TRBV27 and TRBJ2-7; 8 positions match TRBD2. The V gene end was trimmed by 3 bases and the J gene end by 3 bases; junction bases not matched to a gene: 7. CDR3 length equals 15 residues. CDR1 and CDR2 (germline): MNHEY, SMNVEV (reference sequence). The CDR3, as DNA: TGTGCCAGCAGTTTGAGCGGGAGCGGAAACTACGAGCAGTACTTC. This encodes CASSLSGSGNYEQYF.

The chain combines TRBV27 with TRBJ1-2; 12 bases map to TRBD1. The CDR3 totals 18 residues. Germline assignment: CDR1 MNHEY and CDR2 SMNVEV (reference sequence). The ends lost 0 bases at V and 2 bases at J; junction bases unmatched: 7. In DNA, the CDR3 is TGTGCCAGCAGTTTATCTGTTGGGGACAGGGGGCCCAACTATGGCTACACCTTC. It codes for CASSLSVGDRGPNYGYTF.

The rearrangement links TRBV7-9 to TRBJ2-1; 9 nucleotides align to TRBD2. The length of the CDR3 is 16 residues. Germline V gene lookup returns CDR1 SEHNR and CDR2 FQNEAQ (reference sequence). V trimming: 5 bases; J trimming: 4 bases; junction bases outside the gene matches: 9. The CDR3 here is CASSRSGRGLYNEQFF. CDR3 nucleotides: TGTGCCAGCAGCCGTAGCGGGAGAGGGTTGTACAATGAGCAGTTCTTC.

For the CDR3, the DNA is TGTGCCAGCAGCCCCGCTAGGGTCCACGAGCAGTACTTC. It is translated as CASSPARVHEQYF. The V gene is TRBV2, the J gene TRBJ2-7; D not resolved. The V gene lost 6 bases and the J gene lost 5 bases, with 14 bases spanning the gap. Germline values: CDR1 SNHLY, CDR2 FYNNEI. The CDR3 runs 13 residues. Using reference TRBV2 and TRBJ2-7 for the parts outside the CDR3, the full variable domain is EPEVTQTPSHQVTQMGQEVILRCVPISNHLYFYWYRQILGQKVEFLVSFYNNEISEKSEIFDDQFSVERPDGSNFTLKIRSTKLEDSAMYFCASSPARVHEQYFGPGTRLTVT.

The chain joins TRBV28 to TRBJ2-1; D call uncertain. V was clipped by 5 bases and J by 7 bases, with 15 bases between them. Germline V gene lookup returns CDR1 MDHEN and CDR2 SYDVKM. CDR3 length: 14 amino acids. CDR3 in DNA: TGTGCCAGCAGTGGTCCGGACCACAGAAATGAGCAGTTCTTC. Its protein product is CASSGPDHRNEQFF. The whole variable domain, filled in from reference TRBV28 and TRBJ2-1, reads DVKVTQSSRYLVKRTGEKVFLECVQDMDHENMFWYRQDPGLGLRLIYFSYDVKMKEKGDIPEGYSVSREKKERFSLILESASTNQTSMYLCASSGPDHRNEQFFGPGTRLTVL.

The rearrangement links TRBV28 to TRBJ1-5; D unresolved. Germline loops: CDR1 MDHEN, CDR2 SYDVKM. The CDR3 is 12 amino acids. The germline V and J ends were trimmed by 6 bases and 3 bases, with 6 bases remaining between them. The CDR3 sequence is CASRIYNQPQHF. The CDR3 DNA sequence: TGTGCCAGCAGGATATACAATCAGCCCCAGCATTTT.

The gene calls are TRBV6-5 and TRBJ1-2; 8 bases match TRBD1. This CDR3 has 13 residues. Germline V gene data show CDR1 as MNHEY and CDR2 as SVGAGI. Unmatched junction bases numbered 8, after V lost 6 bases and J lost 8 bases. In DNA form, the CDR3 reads TGTGCCAGCAGCGGCGGACAGGGCCGCGGCTACACCTTC. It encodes CASSGGQGRGYTF.

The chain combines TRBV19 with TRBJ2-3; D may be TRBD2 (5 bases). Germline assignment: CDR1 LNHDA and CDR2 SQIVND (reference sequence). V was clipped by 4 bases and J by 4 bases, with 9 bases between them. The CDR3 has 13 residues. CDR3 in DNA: TGTGCCAGTAGTACTTATAGCGCAGATACGCAGTATTTT. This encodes CASSTYSADTQYF.

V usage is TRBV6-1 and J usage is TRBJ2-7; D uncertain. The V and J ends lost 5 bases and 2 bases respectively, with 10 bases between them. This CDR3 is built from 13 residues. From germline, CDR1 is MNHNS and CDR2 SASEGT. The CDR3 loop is CASSNGMTYEQYF. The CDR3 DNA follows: TGTGCCAGCAGTAATGGGATGACCTACGAGCAGTACTTC.

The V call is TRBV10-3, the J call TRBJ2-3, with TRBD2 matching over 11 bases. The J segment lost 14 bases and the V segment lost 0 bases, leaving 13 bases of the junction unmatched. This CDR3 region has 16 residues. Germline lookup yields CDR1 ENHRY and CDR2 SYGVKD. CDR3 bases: TGTGCCATCAGTGAGTCGACGGGGCTAGCGGGAGGCCAGGGGTATTTT. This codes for CAISESTGLAGGQGYF.

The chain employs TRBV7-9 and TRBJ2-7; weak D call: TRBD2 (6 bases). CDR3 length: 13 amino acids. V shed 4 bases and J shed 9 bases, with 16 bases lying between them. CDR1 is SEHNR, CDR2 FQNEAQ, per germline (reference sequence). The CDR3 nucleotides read TGTGCCAGCAGCTCCCAAGGAGGGTCAGGGCAGTACTTC. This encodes CASSSQGGSGQYF. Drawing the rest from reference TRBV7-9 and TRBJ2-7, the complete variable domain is DTGVSQNPRHKITKRGQNVTFRCDPISEHNRLYWYRQTLGQGPEFLTYFQNEAQLEKSRLLSDRFSAERPKGSFSTLEIQRTEQGDSAMYLCASSSQGGSGQYFGPGTRLTVT.

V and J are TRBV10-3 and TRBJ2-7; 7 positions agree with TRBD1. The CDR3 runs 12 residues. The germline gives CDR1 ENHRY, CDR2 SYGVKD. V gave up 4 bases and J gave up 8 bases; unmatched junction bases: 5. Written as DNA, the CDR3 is TGTGCCATCAGTGCCGACAGGGTTAAGCAGTACTTC. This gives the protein CAISADRVKQYF.

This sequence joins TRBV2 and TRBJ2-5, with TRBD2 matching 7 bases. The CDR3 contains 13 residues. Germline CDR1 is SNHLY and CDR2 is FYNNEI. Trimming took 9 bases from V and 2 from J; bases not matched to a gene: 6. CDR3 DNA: TGTGCCAGTTGTACTAGCGAACAAGAGACCCAGTACTTC. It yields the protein CASCTSEQETQYF.